This entry describes one T cell receptor (beta chain). Its matching antigen is unknown. The sample is drawn from a study of graft-versus-host responses after intestinal transplantation. The overall study: Transplantation in recipients was multivisceral, liver-intestinal, or isolated intestinal.

Study-wide points: GvH clones were found in recipient marrow; some appeared first in ileum or blood. Early HvG declines after transplant were associated with peak circulating GvH clone levels. Across patients carrying graft-donor T cell macrochimerism, allografts held high graft-versus-host to host-versus-graft clonal ratios.

The repertoire was sequenced with immunoSEQ multiplex PCR; TCRdb's copy has only in-frame clones and lacks some. The sample holds 65,000 to 100,000 clones, less than 95% seen once. With 3 bases clipped from V and 2 bases from J, the junction kept 9 bases outside the gene matches. From germline, CDR1 is SGHVS and CDR2 FQNEAQ. The CDR3 has 16 residues. The chain has TRBV7-8 and TRBJ2-5; 7 nucleotides match TRBD2. This material consisted of unstimulated CD8+ T cells sorted from spleen or lymph node cells, taken before transplant. The source is a human donor who was the organ donor for an intestinal transplant. CDR3 DNA: TGTGCCAGCAGCTTTCATGTTAGCGGGCCGCAAGAGACCCAGTACTTC. Encoded protein: CASSFHVSGPQETQYF. Combining the CDR3 with reference TRBV7-8 and TRBJ2-5 gives the whole variable domain GAGVSQSPRYKVAKRGQDVALRCDPISGHVSLFWYQQALGQGPEFLTYFQNEAQLDKSGLPSDRFFAERPEGSVSTLKIQRTQQEDSAVYLCASSFHVSGPQETQYFGPGTRLLVL.